This TCR beta chain originates from a study of T cell responses to AZD1222 COVID-19 vaccine. The method was immunoSEQ multiplex PCR; TCRdb's version includes in-frame clones alone and lacks a portion of them. The data show tens of thousands of clones, approximately 88% seen once. Material: peripheral blood, obtained 28 days after the second AZD1222 dose. This clonotype originated in an adult who received the AZD1222 COVID-19 vaccine.

The CDR3, as DNA: TGTGCCAGCAGTTATCTGGCGAGCACTGAAGCTTTCTTT. Protein: CASSYLASTEAFF. The chain links TRBV6-2 or TRBV6-3 to TRBJ1-1; D is unclear. Germline V gene sequence: CDR1 MNHEY, CDR2 SVGEGT. The CDR3 spans 13 residues. V lost 3 bases to trimming and J lost 4 bases, with 9 bases between them.